The sequence of this TCR beta chain was determined in a study of OX40 agonist ivuxolimab in advanced cancers. Study at large: Under the entry rules, prior anti-PD-1, anti-PD-L1 or anti-CTLA-4 therapy was allowed, and about 40% had some. Study-wide results and caveats: Dose levels from 0.1 to 3.0 mg/kg saw CD4+ and CD8+ blood T cells expand clonally by week 6.

With respect to this clone: Its target is not known.

The germline V gene has CDR1 DFQATT and CDR2 SNEGSKA (reference sequence). There are 11 residues in the CDR3. Clones were sequenced by immunoSEQ multiplex PCR, and TCRdb holds only the in-frame ones, with some missing. The data show roughly 86,000 clones, 65% to 90% seen once. The J gene is TRBJ2-5, the V gene TRBV20-1; a weak D match, TRBD2 (7 bases). The input for sequencing was CD4+ or CD8+ T cells sorted from blood, taken in a trial of the OX40 agonist ivuxolimab. The TCR was taken from an adult with an advanced solid tumor such as melanoma, head and neck, liver or kidney cancer. CDR3 protein: CSSRGAETQYF. The CDR3 DNA is TGCAGCAGCCGGGGGGCAGAGACCCAGTACTTC.